These T cell receptor beta chains were read from a single sample in a study of response to subunit inactivated influenza vaccine. TCRdb redid the calling of the RT-PCR reads with MiXCR, one entry per CDR3 protein. The table includes roughly 650,000 distinct CDR3 sequences, roughly 14% detected once. The sequences come from PBMCs from blood, collected 11 to 12 days after vaccination. The source of these receptors is a man aged 45 to 65 who received an inactivated influenza vaccine. The CDR3 runs from the conserved cysteine through the conserved F or W. The D gene is left open where the match is weak. Rows may omit the clone size; those that give it use once, few, many or a size class.

V gene,D gene,clone size,J gene,CDR3 protein,CDR3 DNA
TRBV7-9,-,many,TRBJ1-3,CASSLGLGVTGNTIYF,TGTGCCAGCAGCTTAGGACTCGGAGTTACTGGAAACACCATATATTTT
TRBV7-6,TRBD2,-,TRBJ2-7,CASSPTSVEQYF,TGTGCCAGCAGCCCCACTAGCGTCGAGCAGTACTTC
TRBV7-9,TRBD2,few,TRBJ2-1,CASSSGRGYNEQFF,TGTGCCAGCAGTAGCGGGAGAGGCTACAATGAGCAGTTCTTC
TRBV6-5,TRBD1,-,TRBJ2-7,CASSFFRTGGKDEQYF,TGTGCCAGCAGTTTTTTTCGGACAGGGGGCAAAGACGAGCAGTACTTC
TRBV2,-,-,TRBJ2-3,CASSPTSIDTQYF,TGTGCCAGCAGCCCCACTAGCATCGATACGCAGTATTTT
TRBV4-3,-,-,TRBJ1-2,CASSQYGAGGYGYTF,TGCGCCAGCAGCCAATATGGAGCAGGCGGGTATGGCTACACCTTC
TRBV5-1,-,few,TRBJ2-5,CASSLLTGEETQYF,TGCGCCAGCAGCTTGCTTACGGGAGAGGAGACCCAGTACTTC
TRBV28,-,many,TRBJ1-2,CASSLDKGLGGYTF,TGTGCCAGCAGTTTAGATAAGGGGCTTGGTGGCTACACCTTC
TRBV15,-,-,TRBJ2-1,CATSGSTYNEQFF,TGTGCCACCAGCGGGTCTACCTACAATGAGCAGTTCTTC
TRBV6-2/TRBV6-3,-,few,TRBJ2-5,CASSYASSRIVKETQYF,TGTGCCAGCAGTTACGCCTCTAGCCGAATAGTAAAAGAGACCCAGTACTTC
TRBV12-3/TRBV12-4,-,few,TRBJ2-3,CASFNWGGTDTQYF,TGTGCCAGTTTTAATTGGGGGGGCACAGATACGCAGTATTTT
TRBV2,-,few,TRBJ2-7,CASSSQGRDTKQYF,TGTGCCAGCAGTTCACAGGGCAGGGATACGAAGCAGTACTTC
TRBV5-1,-,-,TRBJ1-6,CASSLDGRDSPLHF,TGCGCCAGCAGCTTGGACGGCAGAGATTCACCCCTCCACTTT
TRBV21-1,-,-,TRBJ2-7,CASSKGKYRRGPPYEQYF,TGTGCCAGCAGCAAAGGGAAGTATCGCAGGGGCCCTCCCTACGAGCAGTACTTC
TRBV20-1,-,many,TRBJ1-5,CSARGTNRIGQPQHF,TGCAGTGCTAGAGGGACGAACCGGATCGGTCAGCCCCAGCATTTT
TRBV12-3/TRBV12-4,TRBD1,few,TRBJ1-5,CASSPPGQGNQPQHF,TGTGCCAGCAGTCCACCGGGACAGGGCAATCAGCCCCAGCATTTT
TRBV3-1,TRBD1,few,TRBJ2-3,CASSQGTGSRGRTQYF,TGTGCCAGCAGCCAAGGGACAGGGTCCAGGGGGAGGACGCAGTATTTT
TRBV7-2,-,few,TRBJ2-5,CASSLQPSPQETQYF,TGTGCCAGCAGCTTACAACCCAGCCCTCAAGAGACCCAGTACTTC
TRBV10-3,TRBD2,-,TRBJ2-3,CAISETLAGGTDTQYF,TGTGCCATCAGTGAGACTCTAGCGGGAGGCACAGATACGCAGTATTTT
TRBV28,-,-,TRBJ2-3,CASSLKWTHISSSTDTQYF,TGTGCCAGCAGTCTCAAATGGACCCATATAAGCTCTAGCACAGATACGCAGTATTTT
TRBV4-3,-,few,TRBJ1-4,CASSLEGSELFF,TGCGCCAGCAGCCTCGAGGGGTCGGAACTGTTTTTT
TRBV12-3/TRBV12-4,-,few,TRBJ2-1,CASRPSLAPRAFF,TGTGCCAGCCGCCCCTCACTAGCCCCCCGCGCGTTCTTC
TRBV3-1,TRBD2,-,TRBJ2-3,CASSQEEGRVDTQYF,TGTGCCAGCAGCCAAGAAGAGGGGAGGGTAGATACGCAGTATTTT
TRBV5-1,TRBD2,-,TRBJ2-1,CASRTSGTTYNEQFF,TGCGCCAGCAGGACTAGCGGTACTACCTACAATGAGCAGTTCTTC
TRBV7-9,TRBD1,few,TRBJ2-3,CASSRGQYTDTQYF,TGTGCCAGCAGCCGGGGACAGTACACAGATACGCAGTATTTT
TRBV20-1,-,few,TRBJ2-3,CSARGRSTDTQYF,TGCAGTGCTAGGGGGCGGAGCACAGATACGCAGTATTTT
TRBV11-1,-,many,TRBJ2-3,CASSQDKLSSTQYF,TGTGCCAGCAGCCAAGACAAACTATCCAGTACGCAGTATTTT
TRBV20-1,TRBD1,few,TRBJ2-1,CSPRDSFSYNEQFF,TGCAGTCCGAGGGACAGCTTTTCCTACAATGAGCAGTTCTTC
TRBV7-7,TRBD1,-,TRBJ2-5,CASSPSGGTETQYF,TGTGCTAGCAGCCCCTCAGGGGGCACAGAGACCCAGTACTTC
TRBV12-3/TRBV12-4,-,few,TRBJ2-3,CASTLITLDDTQYF,TGTGCCAGCACACTAATAACCTTAGACGATACGCAGTATTTT
TRBV5-4,TRBD1,few,TRBJ1-1,CASSSGQLRNTEAFF,TGTGCCAGCAGCTCGGGACAGCTTCGGAACACTGAAGCTTTCTTT
TRBV7-2,-,-,TRBJ2-1,CASSPYLYNEQFF,TGTGCCAGCAGCCCCTACCTCTACAATGAGCAGTTCTTC
TRBV20-1,-,many,TRBJ2-5,CSASVLAGETQYF,TGCAGTGCTAGCGTACTCGCCGGGGAGACCCAGTACTTC
TRBV4-3,TRBD2,-,TRBJ2-1,CASSQGVAGGPFNEQFF,TGCGCCAGCAGCCAAGGTGTGGCGGGAGGTCCTTTTAATGAGCAGTTCTTC
TRBV6-2/TRBV6-3,TRBD2,-,TRBJ2-6,CASSYATSGAYSGANVLTF,TGTGCCAGCAGTTACGCCACTAGCGGGGCTTACTCTGGGGCCAACGTCCTGACTTTC
TRBV11-2,-,few,TRBJ1-1,CASLTGRGAVMNTEAFF,TGTGCCAGCCTTACCGGTAGAGGAGCCGTGATGAACACTGAAGCTTTCTTT
TRBV7-9,-,few,TRBJ2-1,CASSLVDRLWGNEQFF,TGTGCCAGCAGCTTAGTGGACCGACTGTGGGGGAATGAGCAGTTCTTC
TRBV5-5,TRBD1,once,TRBJ2-3,CASSLWDRAGDAQYF,TGTGCCAGCAGCTTGTGGGACAGGGCGGGAGATGCGCAGTATTTT
TRBV4-1,-,-,TRBJ1-2,CASRDVGGTGGYTF,TGCGCCAGCAGAGATGTGGGGGGAACAGGCGGCTACACCTTC
TRBV7-6,TRBD1,-,TRBJ2-5,CASSLNRGRLQYF,TGTGCCAGCAGCTTAAACAGGGGAAGACTCCAGTACTTC
TRBV7-9,TRBD2,many,TRBJ2-3,CASSLSGADTQYF,TGTGCCAGCAGCCTTAGCGGGGCAGATACGCAGTATTTT
TRBV20-1,TRBD1,-,TRBJ2-5,CSARVFGRGKSETQYF,TGCAGTGCTAGAGTTTTCGGCAGGGGGAAATCGGAGACCCAGTACTTC
TRBV5-5,TRBD1,-,TRBJ1-2,CASSTQQGHGGGYTF,TGTGCCAGCAGCACGCAACAGGGGCACGGAGGCGGCTACACCTTC
TRBV5-6,-,-,TRBJ2-3,CAGGTSYRDTQYF,TGTGCCGGCGGGACTTCCTATAGGGATACGCAGTATTTT
TRBV20-1,TRBD2,-,TRBJ2-3,CSAAGTSGVGYTDTQYF,TGCAGTGCGGCCGGGACTAGCGGGGTTGGGTACACAGATACGCAGTATTTT
TRBV28,TRBD2,-,TRBJ2-7,CASSLFHAMGGRNSYEQYF,TGTGCCAGCAGTTTATTCCACGCCATGGGAGGGAGAAACTCCTACGAGCAGTACTTC
TRBV5-1,-,few,TRBJ1-2,CASRPRSLDPLGTNYGYTF,TGCGCCAGCAGGCCAAGGTCCCTCGACCCTTTGGGGACTAACTATGGCTACACCTTC
TRBV4-2,-,few,TRBJ2-7,CASSQRGAGYEQYF,TGTGCCAGCAGCCAACGGGGGGCTGGGTACGAGCAGTACTTC
TRBV15,TRBD2,-,TRBJ2-7,CATSRDRAGEDEQYF,TGTGCCACCAGCAGAGATAGAGCGGGAGAGGACGAGCAGTACTTC
TRBV29-1,-,few,TRBJ2-1,CSVVRQGGQFF,TGCAGCGTTGTTAGGCAGGGAGGGCAGTTCTTC
TRBV11-3,TRBD2,many,TRBJ2-5,CASSRVGAGGGYQETQYF,TGTGCCAGCAGCCGAGTTGGGGCTGGCGGGGGGTACCAAGAGACCCAGTACTTC
TRBV20-1,TRBD1,-,TRBJ1-1,CSGGTGNTEAFF,TGCAGTGGCGGGACAGGGAACACTGAAGCTTTCTTT